This T cell receptor (beta chain) comes out of a study of blood T cell repertoires in COVID-19. Produced via immunoSEQ multiplex PCR; TCRdb's table is partial and in-frame only. This table has about 300,000 clones, over 85% appearing once. This CDR3 has 15 residues. J was trimmed by 1 base and V by 1 base; bases with no gene match: 3. Germline CDR1 SGHTA, CDR2 FQGNSA. This clonotype originated in a woman between 25 and 40 years old with COVID-19, enrolled during active disease. Material: peripheral blood. V gene TRBV7-2 combines with J gene TRBJ1-1, with 7 nucleotides matching TRBD1. The CDR3 region has the DNA TGTGCCAGCAGCTTAGTAGGGGGCCAGAACACTGAAGCTTTCTTT. Protein: CASSLVGGQNTEAFF.